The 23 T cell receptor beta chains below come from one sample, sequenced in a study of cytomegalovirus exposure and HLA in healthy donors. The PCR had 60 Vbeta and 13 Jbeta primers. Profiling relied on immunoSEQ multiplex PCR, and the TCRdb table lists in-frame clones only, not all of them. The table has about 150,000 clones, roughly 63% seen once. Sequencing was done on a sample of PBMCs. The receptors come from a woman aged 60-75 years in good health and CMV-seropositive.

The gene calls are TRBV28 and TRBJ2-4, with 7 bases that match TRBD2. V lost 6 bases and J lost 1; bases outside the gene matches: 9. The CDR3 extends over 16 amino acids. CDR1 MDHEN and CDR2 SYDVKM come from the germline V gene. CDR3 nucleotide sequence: TGTGCCAGCAGGGTTGGGGCGGGAGCGGCCAAAAACATTCAGTACTTC. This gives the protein CASRVGAGAAKNIQYF.

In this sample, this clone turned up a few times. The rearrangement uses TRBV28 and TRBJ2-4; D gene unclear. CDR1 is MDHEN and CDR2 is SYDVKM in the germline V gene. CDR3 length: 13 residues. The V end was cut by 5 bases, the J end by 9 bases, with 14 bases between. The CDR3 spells CASSPSLDGIQYF. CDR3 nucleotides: TGTGCCAGCAGTCCATCCCTAGACGGCATTCAGTACTTC.

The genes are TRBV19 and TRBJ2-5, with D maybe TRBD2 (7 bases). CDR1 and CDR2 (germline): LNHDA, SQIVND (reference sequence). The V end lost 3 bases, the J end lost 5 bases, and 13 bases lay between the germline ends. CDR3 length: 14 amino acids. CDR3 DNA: TGTGCCAGTAGTATTCAGGGGAGGGTCGAGACCCAGTACTTC. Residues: CASSIQGRVETQYF.

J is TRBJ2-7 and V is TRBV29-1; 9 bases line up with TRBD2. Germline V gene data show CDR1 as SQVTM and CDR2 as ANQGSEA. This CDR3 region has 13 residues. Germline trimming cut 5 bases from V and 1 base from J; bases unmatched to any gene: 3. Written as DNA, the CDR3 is TGCAGCGTTATTAGCGGGAGATCCTACGAGCAGTACTTC. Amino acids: CSVISGRSYEQYF.

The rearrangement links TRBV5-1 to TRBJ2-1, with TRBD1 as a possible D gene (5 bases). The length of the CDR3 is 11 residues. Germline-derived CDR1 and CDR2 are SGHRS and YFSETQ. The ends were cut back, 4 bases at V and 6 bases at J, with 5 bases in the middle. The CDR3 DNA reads TGCGCCAGCAGCCAGGGCAATGAGCAGTTCTTC. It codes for CASSQGNEQFF.

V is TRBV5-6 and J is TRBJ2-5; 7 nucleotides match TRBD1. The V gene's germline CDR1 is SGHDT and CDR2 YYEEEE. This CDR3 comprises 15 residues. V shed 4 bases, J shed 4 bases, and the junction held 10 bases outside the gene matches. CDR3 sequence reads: CASSTDRVRGETQYF. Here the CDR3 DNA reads TGTGCCAGCAGCACCGACAGGGTTCGGGGAGAGACCCAGTACTTC.

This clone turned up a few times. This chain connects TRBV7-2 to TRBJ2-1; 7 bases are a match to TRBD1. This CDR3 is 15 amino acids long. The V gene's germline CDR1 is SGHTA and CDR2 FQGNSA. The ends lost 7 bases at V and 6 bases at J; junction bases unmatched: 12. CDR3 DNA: TGTGCCAGCACCATGAGGGGGCTAGTGATCAATGAGCAGTTCTTC. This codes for CASTMRGLVINEQFF. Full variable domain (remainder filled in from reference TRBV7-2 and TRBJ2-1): GAGVSQSPSNKVTEKGKDVELRCDPISGHTALYWYRQSLGQGLEFLIYFQGNSAPDKSGLPSDRFSAERTGGSVSTLTIQRTQQEDSAVYLCASTMRGLVINEQFFGPGTRLTVL.

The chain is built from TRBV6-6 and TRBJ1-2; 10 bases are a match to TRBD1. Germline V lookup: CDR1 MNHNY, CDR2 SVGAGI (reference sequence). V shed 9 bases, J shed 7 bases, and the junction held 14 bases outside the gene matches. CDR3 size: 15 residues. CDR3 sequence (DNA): TGTGCCAGTAAGGACAGGGGGAAAGTTGTCGCTGGCTACACCTTC. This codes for CASKDRGKVVAGYTF.

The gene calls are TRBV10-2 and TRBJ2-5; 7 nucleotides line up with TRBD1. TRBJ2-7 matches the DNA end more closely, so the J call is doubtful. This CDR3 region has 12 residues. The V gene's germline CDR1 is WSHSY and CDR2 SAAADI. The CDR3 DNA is TGCGCCAGCAGTGGAAGGGGGCGCGAGCAGTACTTC. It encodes CASSGRGREQYF.

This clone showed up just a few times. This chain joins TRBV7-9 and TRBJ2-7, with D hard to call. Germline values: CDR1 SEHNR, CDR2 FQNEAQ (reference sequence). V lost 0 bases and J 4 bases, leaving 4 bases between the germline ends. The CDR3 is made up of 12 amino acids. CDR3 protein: CASSLAYYEQYF. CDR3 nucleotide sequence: TGTGCCAGCAGCTTAGCCTATTACGAGCAGTACTTC.

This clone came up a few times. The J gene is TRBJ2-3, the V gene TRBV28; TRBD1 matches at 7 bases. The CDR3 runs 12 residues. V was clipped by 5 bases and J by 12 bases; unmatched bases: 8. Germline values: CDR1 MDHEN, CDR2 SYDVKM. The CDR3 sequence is CASSTPGQAQYF. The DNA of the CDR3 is TGTGCCAGCAGTACTCCAGGACAGGCCCAGTATTTT.

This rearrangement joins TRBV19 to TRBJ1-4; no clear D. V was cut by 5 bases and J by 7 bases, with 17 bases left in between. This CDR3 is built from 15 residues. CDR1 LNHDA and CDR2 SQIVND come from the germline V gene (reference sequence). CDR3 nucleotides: TGTGCCAGTAGTGCCGTCGAGGAATTGGGTGAAAAACTGTTTTTT. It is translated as CASSAVEELGEKLFF. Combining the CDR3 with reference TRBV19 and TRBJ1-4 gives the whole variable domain DGGITQSPKYLFRKEGQNVTLSCEQNLNHDAMYWYRQDPGQGLRLIYYSQIVNDFQKGDIAEGYSVSREKKESFPLTVTSAQKNPTAFYLCASSAVEELGEKLFFGSGTQLSVL.

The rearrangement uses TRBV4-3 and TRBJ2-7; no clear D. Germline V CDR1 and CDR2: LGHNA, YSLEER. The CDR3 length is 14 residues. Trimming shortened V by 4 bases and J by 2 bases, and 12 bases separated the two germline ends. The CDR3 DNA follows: TGCGCCAGCAGCCCACTTCGCACGACCTACGAGCAGTACTTC. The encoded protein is CASSPLRTTYEQYF.

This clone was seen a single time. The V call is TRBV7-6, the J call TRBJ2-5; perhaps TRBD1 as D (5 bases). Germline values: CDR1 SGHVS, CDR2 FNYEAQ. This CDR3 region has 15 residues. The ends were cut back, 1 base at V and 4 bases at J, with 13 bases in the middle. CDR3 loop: CASSLGQNSRETQYF. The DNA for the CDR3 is TGTGCCAGCAGCTTAGGACAGAACTCAAGAGAGACCCAGTACTTC.

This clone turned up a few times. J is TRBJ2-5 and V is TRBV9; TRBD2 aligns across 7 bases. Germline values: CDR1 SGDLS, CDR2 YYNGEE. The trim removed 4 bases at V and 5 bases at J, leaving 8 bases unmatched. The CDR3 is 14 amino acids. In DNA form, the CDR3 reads TGTGCCAGCAGCCCAGCGGGATACGAGGAGACCCAGTACTTC. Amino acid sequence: CASSPAGYEETQYF.

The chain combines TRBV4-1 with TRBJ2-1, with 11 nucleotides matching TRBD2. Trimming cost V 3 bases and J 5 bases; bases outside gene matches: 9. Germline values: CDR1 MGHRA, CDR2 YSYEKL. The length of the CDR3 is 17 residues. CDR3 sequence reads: CASSHGSLAGGHNEQFF. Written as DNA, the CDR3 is TGCGCCAGCAGCCACGGGTCCCTAGCGGGAGGCCACAATGAGCAGTTCTTC.

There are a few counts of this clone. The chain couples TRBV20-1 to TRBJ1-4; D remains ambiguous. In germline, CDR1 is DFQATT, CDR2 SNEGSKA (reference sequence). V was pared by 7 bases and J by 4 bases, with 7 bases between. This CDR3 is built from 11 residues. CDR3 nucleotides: TGCAGTGGGCGGAGTAATGAAAAACTGTTTTTT. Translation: CSGRSNEKLFF.

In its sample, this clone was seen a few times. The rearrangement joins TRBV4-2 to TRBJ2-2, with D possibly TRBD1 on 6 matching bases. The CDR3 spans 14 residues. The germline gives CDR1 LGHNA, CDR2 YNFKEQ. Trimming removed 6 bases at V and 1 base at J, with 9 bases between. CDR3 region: CASRNRENTGELFF. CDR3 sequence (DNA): TGTGCCAGCAGGAACAGGGAGAACACCGGGGAGCTGTTTTTT.

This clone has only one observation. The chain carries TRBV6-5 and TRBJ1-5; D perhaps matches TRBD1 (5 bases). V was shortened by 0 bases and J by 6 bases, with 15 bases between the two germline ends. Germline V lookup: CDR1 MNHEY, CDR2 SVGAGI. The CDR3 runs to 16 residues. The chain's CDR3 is CASSYSNPGIGQPQHF. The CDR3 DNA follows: TGTGCCAGCAGTTACTCGAACCCAGGGATTGGTCAGCCCCAGCATTTT.

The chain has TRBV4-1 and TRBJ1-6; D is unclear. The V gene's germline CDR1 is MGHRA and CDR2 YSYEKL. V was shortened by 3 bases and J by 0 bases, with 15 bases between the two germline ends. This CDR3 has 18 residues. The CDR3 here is CASSQEKVYRSYNSPLHF. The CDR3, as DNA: TGCGCCAGCAGCCAGGAGAAGGTGTACCGCTCCTATAATTCACCCCTCCACTTT.

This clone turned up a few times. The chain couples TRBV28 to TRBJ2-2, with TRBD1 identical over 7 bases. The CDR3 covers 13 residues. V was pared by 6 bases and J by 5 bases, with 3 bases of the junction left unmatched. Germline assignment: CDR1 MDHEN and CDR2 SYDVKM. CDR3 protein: CASRSGGTGELFF. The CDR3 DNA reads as TGTGCCAGCAGGTCAGGGGGAACCGGGGAGCTGTTTTTT.

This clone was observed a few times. This CDR3 is CASSEGEGGSEKLFF. The CDR3 region has the DNA TGTGCCAGCAGTGAAGGGGAAGGGGGTAGTGAAAAACTGTTTTTT. The V gene is TRBV2, the J gene TRBJ1-4; D might be TRBD1 (6 bases). Germline values: CDR1 SNHLY, CDR2 FYNNEI. The germline V and J ends were trimmed by 1 base and 7 bases, with 13 bases remaining between them. This CDR3 comprises 15 residues.

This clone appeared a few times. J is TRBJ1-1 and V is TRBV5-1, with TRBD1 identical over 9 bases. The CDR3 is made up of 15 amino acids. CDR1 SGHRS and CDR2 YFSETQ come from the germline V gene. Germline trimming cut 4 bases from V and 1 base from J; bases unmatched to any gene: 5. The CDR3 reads CASSNQGQGNTEAFF. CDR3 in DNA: TGCGCCAGCAGCAACCAGGGACAGGGGAACACTGAAGCTTTCTTT.